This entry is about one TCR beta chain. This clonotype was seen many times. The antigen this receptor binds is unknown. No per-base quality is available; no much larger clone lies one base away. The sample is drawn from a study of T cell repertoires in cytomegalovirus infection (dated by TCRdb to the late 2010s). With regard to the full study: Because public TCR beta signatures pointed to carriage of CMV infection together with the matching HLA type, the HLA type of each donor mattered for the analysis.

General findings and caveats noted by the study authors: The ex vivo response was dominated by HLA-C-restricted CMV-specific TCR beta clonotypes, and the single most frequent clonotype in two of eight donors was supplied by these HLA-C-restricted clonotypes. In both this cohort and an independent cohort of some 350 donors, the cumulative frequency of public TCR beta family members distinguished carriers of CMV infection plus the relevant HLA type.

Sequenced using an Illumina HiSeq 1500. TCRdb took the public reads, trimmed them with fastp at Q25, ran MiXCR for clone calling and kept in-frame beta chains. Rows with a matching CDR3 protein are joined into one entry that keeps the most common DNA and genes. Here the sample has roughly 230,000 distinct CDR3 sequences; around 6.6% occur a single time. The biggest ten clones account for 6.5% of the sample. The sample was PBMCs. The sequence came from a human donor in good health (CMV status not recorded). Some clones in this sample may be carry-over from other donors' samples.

CDR3 reads: CASSRGTGTEAFF. The nucleotide sequence is given as TGTGCCAGCTCACGTGGGACAGGGACTGAAGCTTTCTTT. The chain is made from TRBV7-2 and TRBJ1-1, and TRBD1 matches 9 of the central bases. From V the trimming removes 8 bases and from J it removes 5 bases, while the gene matches leave 6 bases of the junction unaccounted for. CDR1 and CDR2 are drawn from the germline V gene: SGHTA, FQGNSA. Measured from the cysteine to the phenylalanine, the CDR3 is 13 residues long. The entry retains the CDR3 DNA only, 39 bases that are in frame from base 1.